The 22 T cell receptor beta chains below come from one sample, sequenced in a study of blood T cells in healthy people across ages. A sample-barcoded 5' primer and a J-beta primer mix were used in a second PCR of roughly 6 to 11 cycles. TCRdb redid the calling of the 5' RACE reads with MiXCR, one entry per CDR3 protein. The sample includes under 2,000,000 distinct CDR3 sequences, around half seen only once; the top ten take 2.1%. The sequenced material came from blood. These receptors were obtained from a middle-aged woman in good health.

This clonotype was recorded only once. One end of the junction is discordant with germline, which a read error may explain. For the CDR3, the DNA is TGTGCCGGCAGTAGTGGACAGGGAGCCTACGAGCAGTACTTC. Protein sequence: CAGSSGQGAYEQYF. The J gene is TRBJ2-7, the V gene TRBV27, with 8 bases that match TRBD1. Germline V gene data show CDR1 as MNHEY and CDR2 as SMNVEV (reference sequence). CDR3 length equals 14 residues.

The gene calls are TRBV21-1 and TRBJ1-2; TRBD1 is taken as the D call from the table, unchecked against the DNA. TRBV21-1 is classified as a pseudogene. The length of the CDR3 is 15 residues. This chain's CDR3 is CASSPLPPLRNGYTF. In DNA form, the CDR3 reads TGTGCCAGCAGCCCCCTACCCCCATTAAGAAACGGCTACACCTTC.

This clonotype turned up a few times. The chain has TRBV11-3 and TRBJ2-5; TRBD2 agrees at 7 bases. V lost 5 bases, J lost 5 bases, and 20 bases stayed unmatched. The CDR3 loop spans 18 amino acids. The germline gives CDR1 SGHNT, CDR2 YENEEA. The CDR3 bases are TGTGCCAGCAGCCTAAGGGAGCGGGGTATGGGTCGGCGTGAGACCCAGTACTTC. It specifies CASSLRERGMGRRETQYF. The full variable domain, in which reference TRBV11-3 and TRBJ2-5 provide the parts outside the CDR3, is EAGVVQSPRYKIIEKKQPVAFWCNPISGHNTLYWYLQNLGQGPELLIRYENEEAVDDSQLPKDRFSAERLKGVDSTLKIQPAELGDSAVYLCASSLRERGMGRRETQYFGPGTRLLVL.

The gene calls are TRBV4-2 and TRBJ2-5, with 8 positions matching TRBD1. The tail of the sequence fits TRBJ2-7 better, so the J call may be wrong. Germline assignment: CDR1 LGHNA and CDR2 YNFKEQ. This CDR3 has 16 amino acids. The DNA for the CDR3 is TGTGCCAGCAGCCGAAGTGCGGTGACAGGGGCCCACGAGCAGTACTTC. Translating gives CASSRSAVTGAHEQYF.

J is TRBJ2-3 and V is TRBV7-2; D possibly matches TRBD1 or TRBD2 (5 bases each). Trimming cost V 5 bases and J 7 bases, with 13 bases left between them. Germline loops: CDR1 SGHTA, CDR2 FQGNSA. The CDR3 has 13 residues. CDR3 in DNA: TGTGCCAGCAGCGTAGGGACCCGTTATACGCAGTATTTT. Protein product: CASSVGTRYTQYF.

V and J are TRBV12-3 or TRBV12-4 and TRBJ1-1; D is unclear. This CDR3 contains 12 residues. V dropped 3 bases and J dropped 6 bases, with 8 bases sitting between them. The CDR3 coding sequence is TGTGCCAGCAGTTTCTCCAGACCTGAAGCTTTCTTT. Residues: CASSFSRPEAFF.

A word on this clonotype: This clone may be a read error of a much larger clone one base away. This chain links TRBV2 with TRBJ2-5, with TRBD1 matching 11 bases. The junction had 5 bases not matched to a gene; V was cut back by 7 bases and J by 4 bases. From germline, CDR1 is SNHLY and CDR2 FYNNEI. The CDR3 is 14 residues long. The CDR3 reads CASIRDRGGETQYF. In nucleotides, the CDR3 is TGTGCCAGCATAAGGGACAGGGGGGGAGAGACCCAGTACTTC. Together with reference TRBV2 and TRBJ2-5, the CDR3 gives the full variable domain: EPEVTQTPSHQVTQMGQEVILRCVPISNHLYFYWYRQILGQKVEFLVSFYNNEISEKSEIFDDQFSVERPDGSNFTLKIRSTKLEDSAMYFCASIRDRGGETQYFGPGTRLLVL.

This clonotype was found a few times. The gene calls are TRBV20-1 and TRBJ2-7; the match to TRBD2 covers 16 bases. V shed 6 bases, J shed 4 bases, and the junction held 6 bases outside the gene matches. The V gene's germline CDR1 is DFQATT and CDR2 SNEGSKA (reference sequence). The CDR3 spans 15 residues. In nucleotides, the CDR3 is TGCAGTGCACCGGGACTAGCGGGGGGGTCGTACGAGCAGTACTTC. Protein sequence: CSAPGLAGGSYEQYF.

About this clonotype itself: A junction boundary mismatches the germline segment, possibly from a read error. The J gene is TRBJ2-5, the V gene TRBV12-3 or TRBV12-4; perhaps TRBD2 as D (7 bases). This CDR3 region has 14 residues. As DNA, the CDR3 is TGTGCCAGCAGCTTAGTTGGGGGGGCAGAGACCCAGTACTTC. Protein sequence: CASSLVGGAETQYF.

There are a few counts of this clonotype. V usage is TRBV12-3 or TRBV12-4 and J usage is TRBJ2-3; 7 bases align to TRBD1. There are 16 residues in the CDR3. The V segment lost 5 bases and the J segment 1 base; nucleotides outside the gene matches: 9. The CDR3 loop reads CASSLRQGLGTDTQYF. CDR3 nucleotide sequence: TGTGCCAGCAGTCTCCGACAGGGATTGGGCACAGATACGCAGTATTTT.

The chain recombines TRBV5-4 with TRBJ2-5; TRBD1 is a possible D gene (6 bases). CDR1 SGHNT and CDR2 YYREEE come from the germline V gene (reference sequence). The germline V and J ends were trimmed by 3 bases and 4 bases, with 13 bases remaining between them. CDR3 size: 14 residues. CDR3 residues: CASSSQGFTETQYF. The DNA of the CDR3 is TGTGCCAGCAGCTCACAGGGTTTTACAGAGACCCAGTACTTC.

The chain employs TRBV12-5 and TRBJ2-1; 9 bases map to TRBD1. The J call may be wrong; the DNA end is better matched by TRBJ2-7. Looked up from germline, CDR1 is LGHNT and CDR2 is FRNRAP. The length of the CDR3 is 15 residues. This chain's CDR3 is CASGGGQGSYNEQYF. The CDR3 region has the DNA TGTGCTAGTGGGGGGGGACAGGGTAGCTACAATGAGCAGTACTTC.

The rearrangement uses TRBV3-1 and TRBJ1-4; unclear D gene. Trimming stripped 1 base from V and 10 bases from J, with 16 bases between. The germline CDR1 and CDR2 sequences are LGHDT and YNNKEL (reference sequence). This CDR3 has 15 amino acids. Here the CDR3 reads CASSQGWGGKGKLFF. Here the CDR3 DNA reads TGTGCCAGCAGCCAAGGTTGGGGAGGGAAAGGAAAACTGTTTTTT.

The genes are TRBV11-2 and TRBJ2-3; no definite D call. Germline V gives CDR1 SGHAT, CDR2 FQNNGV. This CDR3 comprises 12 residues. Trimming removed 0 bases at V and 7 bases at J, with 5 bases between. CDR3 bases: TGTGCCAGCAGCTTAGATCCCTATACGCAGTATTTT. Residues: CASSLDPYTQYF.

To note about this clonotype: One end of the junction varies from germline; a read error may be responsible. CDR3 in amino acids: CAGSSWGVEAYEQYF. In nucleotides, the CDR3 is TGTGCCGGCAGCTCTTGGGGGGTGGAGGCCTACGAGCAGTACTTC. This chain links TRBV12-3 or TRBV12-4 with TRBJ2-7; tentatively, D is TRBD2 (6 bases). CDR3 size: 15 residues.

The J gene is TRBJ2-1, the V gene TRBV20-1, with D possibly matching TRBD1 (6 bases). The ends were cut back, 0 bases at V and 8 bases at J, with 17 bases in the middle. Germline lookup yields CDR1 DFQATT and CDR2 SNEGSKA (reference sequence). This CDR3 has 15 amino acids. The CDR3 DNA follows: TGCAGTGCTAGAGATGGACAGAGACTCAACGATGAGCAGTTCTTC. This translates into CSARDGQRLNDEQFF.

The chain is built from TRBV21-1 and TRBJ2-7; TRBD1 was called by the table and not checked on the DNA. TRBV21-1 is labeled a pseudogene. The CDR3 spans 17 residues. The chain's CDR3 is CASSKRGEGGRTYEQYF. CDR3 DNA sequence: TGTGCCAGCAGCAAAAGAGGAGAGGGGGGTCGGACCTACGAGCAGTACTTC.

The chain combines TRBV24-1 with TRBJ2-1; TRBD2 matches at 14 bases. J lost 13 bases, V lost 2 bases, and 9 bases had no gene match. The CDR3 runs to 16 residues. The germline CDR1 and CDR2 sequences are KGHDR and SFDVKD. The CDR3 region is CATSDSGLAGEETQFF. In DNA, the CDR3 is TGTGCCACCAGTGATTCGGGACTAGCGGGGGAAGAGACCCAGTTCTTC.

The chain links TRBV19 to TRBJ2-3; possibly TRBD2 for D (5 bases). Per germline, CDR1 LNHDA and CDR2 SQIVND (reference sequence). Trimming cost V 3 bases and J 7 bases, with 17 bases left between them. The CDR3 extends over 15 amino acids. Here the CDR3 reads CASSIEVGAAHTQYF. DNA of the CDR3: TGTGCCAGTAGTATTGAAGTGGGAGCGGCGCATACGCAGTATTTT.

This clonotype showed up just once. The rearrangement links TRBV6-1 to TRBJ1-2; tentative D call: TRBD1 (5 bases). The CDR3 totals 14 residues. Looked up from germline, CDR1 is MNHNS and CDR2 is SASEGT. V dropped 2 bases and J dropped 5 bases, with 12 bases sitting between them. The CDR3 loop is CASSERGPRYGYTF. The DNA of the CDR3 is TGTGCCAGCAGTGAAAGGGGCCCGAGATATGGCTACACCTTC.

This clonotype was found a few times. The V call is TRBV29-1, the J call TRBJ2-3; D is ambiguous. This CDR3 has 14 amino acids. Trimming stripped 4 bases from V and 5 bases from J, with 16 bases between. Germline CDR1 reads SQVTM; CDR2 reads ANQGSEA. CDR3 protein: CSVVYHGKEDTQYF. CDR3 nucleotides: TGCAGCGTTGTATACCATGGGAAAGAAGATACGCAGTATTTT.

CDR3 in DNA: TGTGCCATCAGTTGGGCCTCTGGGGGCTCCTACAATGAGCAGTTCTTC. Protein product: CAISWASGGSYNEQFF. V gene TRBV10-3 combines with J gene TRBJ2-1; D may match TRBD1 or TRBD2 (5 bases each). This CDR3 has 16 residues. CDR1 is ENHRY, CDR2 SYGVKD, per germline. Trimming cost V 5 bases and J 0 bases, with 14 bases left between them.